The T cell receptor beta chain under discussion was sequenced for a study of regulatory T cells in long-lasting Graves disease. Findings and limits, study-wide: Persistent disease showed a preference for TRBV28, TRBJ1-2 and TRBJ2-5. Owing to a sample size that was small, accuracy may have been reduced.

Library construction for TCR beta used iRepertoire HTBI primers and Arm-PCR of CDR3 regions. TCRdb ran MiXCR on the multiplex PCR reads and lists one entry per CDR3 protein. The table has a few hundred thousand distinct CDR3 sequences, roughly a quarter seen once. Time point indicated: persistent/refractory GD, antithyroid drugs over 5 years with positive TRAb. RNA from PBMCs was the source of the TCR library. The V end was cut by 2 bases, the J end by 15 bases, with 22 bases between. This CDR3 spans 15 amino acids. Remarks on this clonotype: Its cognate antigen is unknown.

The chain recombines TRBV12-3 or TRBV12-4 with TRBJ1-4; maybe TRBD1 (5 bases). This sequence was found in a female donor with Graves disease. Sequencing used peripheral blood mononuclear cells (PBMCs), obtained when the disease was refractory, from a patient treated with antithyroid drugs. The CDR3 protein is CASSLSSGAINDVFF. CDR3 sequence (DNA): TGTGCCAGCAGTTTAAGTTCTGGGGCCATTAATGATGTGTTTTTT.